Presented here are 9 T cell receptor beta chains from one specimen sequenced in a study of radiotherapy plus CTLA-4 blockade in lung cancer. Assay: immunoSEQ multiplex PCR; the TCRdb copy retains only in-frame clones and omits some. The data hold 30,000 or so clones, with under 85% observed a single time. This specimen consisted of peripheral blood, obtained from a patient treated with radiotherapy plus ipilimumab. These receptors were taken from a human donor with non-small cell lung cancer whose response to radiotherapy plus ipilimumab could not be evaluated.

V is TRBV20-1 and J is TRBJ1-2; D unresolved. The V end was cut by 8 bases, the J end by 2 bases, with 9 bases between. CDR3 size: 11 residues. The V gene's germline CDR1 is DFQATT and CDR2 SNEGSKA (reference sequence). CDR3: CSTHINYGYTF. The CDR3 DNA reads as TGCAGTACCCACATAAACTATGGCTACACCTTC.

V is TRBV5-1 and J is TRBJ2-1, with D perhaps matching TRBD2 (5 bases). Per germline, CDR1 SGHRS and CDR2 YFSETQ. The CDR3 extends over 14 amino acids. Deletions cut 4 bases from V and 2 bases from J, with 10 bases between. CDR3 bases: TGCGCCAGCAGCCTTACAGCGGCCTACAATGAGCAGTTCTTC. Its protein product is CASSLTAAYNEQFF.

The DNA for the CDR3 is TGTGCCAGCAGTTCCCTAATTAGTGTGAAAGATACGCAGTATTTT. Amino acids: CASSSLISVKDTQYF. The chain recombines TRBV6-5 with TRBJ2-3; no reliable D call. CDR1 is MNHEY and CDR2 is SVGAGI in the germline V gene. Trimming cost V 4 bases and J 5 bases, with 16 bases left between them. The CDR3 contains 15 residues.

The rearrangement uses TRBV19 and TRBJ1-1; the D is unclear. CDR3 size: 13 residues. The ends were cut back, 4 bases at V and 7 bases at J, with 13 bases in the middle. CDR1 LNHDA and CDR2 SQIVND come from the germline V gene (reference sequence). This chain's CDR3 is CASSNNWRHEAFF. In DNA form, the CDR3 reads TGTGCCAGTAGTAACAACTGGAGGCATGAAGCTTTCTTT.

The V and J genes are TRBV19 and TRBJ1-2; TRBD1 agrees at 8 bases. Germline CDR1 and CDR2: LNHDA and SQIVND (reference sequence). V lost 7 bases and J lost 8; bases outside the gene matches: 9. CDR3 length: 13 residues. The CDR3 nucleotides read TGTGCCAGTACCCAGGACAGGGCGCGGGGCTACACCTTC. This translates into CASTQDRARGYTF.

This clone occurred a few times. The genes are TRBV2 and TRBJ2-2; weak D call: TRBD1 (6 bases). CDR1 is SNHLY and CDR2 is FYNNEI in the germline V gene. This CDR3 region has 15 residues. Trimming stripped 4 bases from V and 7 bases from J, with 16 bases between. The chain's CDR3 is CASSVGPGVSGELFF. Here the CDR3 DNA reads TGTGCCAGCAGTGTAGGGCCAGGGGTTAGCGGGGAGCTGTTTTTT.

The chain is built from TRBV9 and TRBJ1-6; 7 nucleotides align to TRBD1. V was clipped by 3 bases and J by 6 bases; unmatched bases: 3. Germline V lookup: CDR1 SGDLS, CDR2 YYNGEE. The CDR3 extends over 14 amino acids. The DNA of the CDR3 is TGTGCCAGCAGCGGACGGGACAGTAATTCACCCCTCCACTTT. This translates into CASSGRDSNSPLHF. The full variable domain, rest sourced from reference TRBV9 and TRBJ1-6, is DSGVTQTPKHLITATGQRVTLRCSPRSGDLSVYWYQQSLDQGLQFLIQYYNGEERAKGNILERFSAQQFPDLHSELNLSSLELGDSALYFCASSGRDSNSPLHFGNGTRLTVT.

The chain links TRBV6-5 to TRBJ2-3, with 9 bases matching TRBD1. The CDR3 consists of 15 residues. J was trimmed by 6 bases and V by 5 bases; bases with no gene match: 9. Germline CDR1 and CDR2: MNHEY and SVGAGI. CDR3 in DNA: TGTGCCAGCAGTCTACAGGGGGCGAAGTCGGATACGCAGTATTTT. Its translation: CASSLQGAKSDTQYF.

The V gene is TRBV18, the J gene TRBJ2-1, with TRBD2 matching over 9 bases. J lost 14 bases, V lost 5 bases, and 10 bases had no gene match. Germline loops: CDR1 KGHSH, CDR2 LQKENI. CDR3 size: 13 residues. The CDR3 nucleotides are TGTGCCAGCTCAGCCGGTAGCGGGGGTCATAAGTTCTTC. This codes for CASSAGSGGHKFF. Full variable domain (missing parts from reference TRBV18 and TRBJ2-1): NAGVMQNPRHLVRRRGQEARLRCSPMKGHSHVYWYRQLPEEGLKFMVYLQKENIIDESGMPKERFSAEFPKEGPSILRIQQVVRGDSAAYFCASSAGSGGHKFFGPGTRLTVL.